This is a list of T cell receptor beta chains from one sample in a study of shared clonotypes between healthy human individuals. The data were produced by immunoSEQ multiplex PCR, yet TCRdb's version contains in-frame clones alone and is incomplete. The sample records over a million clones, around 98% being singletons. Material for sequencing was naive CD4+ T cells sorted from blood. These receptor sequences come from a man younger than 45 in good health. The CDR3 runs from the conserved cysteine through the conserved F or W.

CDR3aa | len | v_gene
CASKVGPWGATEAFF | 15 | TRBV27
CASSEPIQELQPQHF | 15 | TRBV2
CASSLAPSSSGAFWEQFF | 18 | TRBV5-1
CASNRGPGETQYF | 13 | TRBV14
CASRAGHDEKLFF | 13 | TRBV7-9
CASRGQSSTDTQYF | 14 | TRBV27
CASSQDRRGGDTQYF | 15 | TRBV4-3
CASREAGRGYEQYF | 14 | TRBV19
CSVEAGEETQYF | 12 | TRBV29-1
CASTESNQPQHF | 12 | TRBV28
CASSLAGGDYGYTF | 14 | TRBV5-4